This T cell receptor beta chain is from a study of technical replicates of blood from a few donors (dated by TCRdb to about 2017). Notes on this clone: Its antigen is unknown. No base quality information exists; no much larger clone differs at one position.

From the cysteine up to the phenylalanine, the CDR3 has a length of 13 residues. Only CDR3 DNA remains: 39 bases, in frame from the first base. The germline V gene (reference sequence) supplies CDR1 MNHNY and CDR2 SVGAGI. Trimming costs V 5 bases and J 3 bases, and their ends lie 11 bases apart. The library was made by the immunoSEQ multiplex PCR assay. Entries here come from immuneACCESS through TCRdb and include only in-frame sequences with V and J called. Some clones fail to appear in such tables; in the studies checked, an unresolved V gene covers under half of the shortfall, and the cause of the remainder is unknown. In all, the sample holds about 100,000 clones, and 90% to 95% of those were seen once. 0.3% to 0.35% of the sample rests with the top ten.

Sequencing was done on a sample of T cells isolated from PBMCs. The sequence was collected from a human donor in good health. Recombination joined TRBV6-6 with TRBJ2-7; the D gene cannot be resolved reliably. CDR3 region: CASSPRQSYEQYF. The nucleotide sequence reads TGTGCCAGCAGTCCGAGGCAGAGCTACGAGCAGTACTTC.